One and the same sample provided the 9 T cell receptor beta chains below, sequenced in a study of T cell changes during pregnancy in multiple sclerosis. Assay used: immunoSEQ multiplex PCR; TCRdb lists only in-frame clones, some missing. Among around 71,000 clones, approximately 94% were seen once, and the ten largest hold approximately 1.1%. The starting material was peripheral blood, obtained in the third trimester of pregnancy. The receptor source for this set is a female donor with multiple sclerosis, enrolled in a pregnancy study.

The gene calls are TRBV19 and TRBJ1-5; TRBD1 might be the D (5 bases). Germline V CDR1 and CDR2: LNHDA, SQIVND (reference sequence). The CDR3 runs to 14 residues. V dropped 6 bases and J dropped 3 bases, with 12 bases sitting between them. CDR3 nucleotides: TGTGCCAGTAGCCACACAGGCTACAATCAGCCCCAGCATTTT. Encoded protein: CASSHTGYNQPQHF.

The chain links TRBV30 to TRBJ2-3; D perhaps matches TRBD2 (5 bases). Germline V gene sequence: CDR1 GTSNPN, CDR2 SVGIG (reference sequence). This CDR3 contains 13 residues. Trimming pared 0 bases from V and 5 bases from J, leaving 9 bases between. The CDR3 sequence is CAWSVHGGDTQYF. The CDR3 nucleotides are TGTGCCTGGAGTGTACACGGAGGAGATACGCAGTATTTT.

The chain couples TRBV5-6 to TRBJ1-2, with no clear D. This CDR3 is built from 14 residues. V shed 5 bases and J shed 5 bases, with 16 bases lying between them. The V gene's germline CDR1 is SGHDT and CDR2 YYEEEE. The CDR3 region is CASRLGGPQYGYTF. The CDR3 DNA reads as TGTGCCAGCAGGCTTGGAGGGCCCCAATATGGCTACACCTTC.

This clone was seen just once. The genes are TRBV29-1 and TRBJ2-7, with 7 bases aligning to TRBD1. Germline CDR1 reads SQVTM; CDR2 reads ANQGSEA. V lost 6 bases to trimming and J lost 1 base; unmatched junction nucleotides: 6. The length of the CDR3 is 13 residues. CDR3 loop: CSVTGTESYEQYF. The CDR3 DNA follows: TGCAGCGTCACCGGGACAGAGTCCTACGAGCAGTACTTC.

The chain carries TRBV18 and TRBJ2-7; TRBD2 matches at 10 bases. The CDR3 has 15 residues. Germline V CDR1 and CDR2: KGHSH, LQKENI. The ends lost 3 bases at V and 5 bases at J; junction bases unmatched: 7. The CDR3: CASSPLAGGDNEQYF. The DNA of the CDR3 is TGTGCCAGCTCACCCTTAGCGGGAGGAGATAACGAGCAGTACTTC.

The V and J genes are TRBV19 and TRBJ1-3; D unclear. Germline V gene sequence: CDR1 LNHDA, CDR2 SQIVND (reference sequence). This CDR3 has 14 amino acids. The V gene lost 3 bases and the J gene lost 4 bases, with 10 bases spanning the gap. CDR3 sequence (DNA): TGTGCCAGTAGTATTGCCAGCGGAGGAAACACCATATATTTT. It yields the protein CASSIASGGNTIYF.

The V call is TRBV9, the J call TRBJ1-5; D is unclear. Trimming removed 0 bases at V and 4 bases at J, with 5 bases between. The length of the CDR3 is 13 residues. Germline values: CDR1 SGDLS, CDR2 YYNGEE. The CDR3 sequence is CASSVGRNQPQHF. CDR3 in DNA: TGTGCCAGCAGCGTAGGCAGGAATCAGCCCCAGCATTTT.

This clone was detected only a few times. The J gene is TRBJ1-1, the V gene TRBV7-9; possible D gene TRBD1, 5 bases. This CDR3 is 13 amino acids long. The V gene lost 7 bases and the J gene lost 3 bases, with 12 bases spanning the gap. Germline CDR1 and CDR2: SEHNR and FQNEAQ (reference sequence). CDR3 bases: TGTGCCAGCAACGCAGGGTTGGACACTGAAGCTTTCTTT. This encodes CASNAGLDTEAFF.

CDR3 sequence: CASSQGSRLFLENIQYF. CDR3 sequence (DNA): TGCGCCAGCAGCCAAGGGTCAAGGCTCTTTTTGGAGAACATTCAGTACTTC. This sequence joins TRBV4-3 and TRBJ2-4; D is uncertain. Germline CDR1 and CDR2: LGHNA and YSLEER. The V end lost 1 base, the J end lost 7 bases, and 20 bases lay between the germline ends. The length of the CDR3 is 17 residues.